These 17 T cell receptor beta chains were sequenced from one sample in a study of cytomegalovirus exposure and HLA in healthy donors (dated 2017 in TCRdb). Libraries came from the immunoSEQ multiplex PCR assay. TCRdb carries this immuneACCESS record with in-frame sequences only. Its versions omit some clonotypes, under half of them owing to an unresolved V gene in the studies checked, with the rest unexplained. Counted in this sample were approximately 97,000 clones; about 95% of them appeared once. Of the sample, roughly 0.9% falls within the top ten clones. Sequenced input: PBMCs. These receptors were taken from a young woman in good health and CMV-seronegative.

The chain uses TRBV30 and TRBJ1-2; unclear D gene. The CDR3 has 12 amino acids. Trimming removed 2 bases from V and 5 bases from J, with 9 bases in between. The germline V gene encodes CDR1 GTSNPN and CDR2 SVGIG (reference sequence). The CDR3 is CAWSPILYGYTF. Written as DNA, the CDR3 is TGTGCCTGGAGTCCGATTCTATATGGCTACACCTTC.

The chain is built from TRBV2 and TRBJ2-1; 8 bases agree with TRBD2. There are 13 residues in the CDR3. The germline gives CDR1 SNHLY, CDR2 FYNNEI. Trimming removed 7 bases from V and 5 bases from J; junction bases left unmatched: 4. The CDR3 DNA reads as TGTGCCAGCATTGCGGGGGGAAACAATGAGCAGTTCTTC. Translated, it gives CASIAGGNNEQFF.

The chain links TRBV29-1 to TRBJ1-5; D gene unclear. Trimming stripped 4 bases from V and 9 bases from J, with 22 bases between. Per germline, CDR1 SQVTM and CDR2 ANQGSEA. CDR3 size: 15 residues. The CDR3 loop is CSVGLGGGRSGPQHF. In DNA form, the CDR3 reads TGCAGCGTTGGCCTCGGCGGAGGGAGGTCGGGGCCCCAGCATTTT.

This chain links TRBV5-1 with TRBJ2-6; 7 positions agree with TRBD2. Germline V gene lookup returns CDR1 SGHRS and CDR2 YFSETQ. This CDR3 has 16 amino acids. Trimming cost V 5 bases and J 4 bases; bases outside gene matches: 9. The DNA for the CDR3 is TGCGCCAGCAGTCTAGCGGAGATAAGAGGGGCCAACGTCCTGACTTTC. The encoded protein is CASSLAEIRGANVLTF. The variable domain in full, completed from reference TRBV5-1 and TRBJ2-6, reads KAGVTQTPRYLIKTRGQQVTLSCSPISGHRSVSWYQQTPGQGLQFLFEYFSETQRNKGNFPGRFSGRQFSNSRSEMNVSTLELGDSALYLCASSLAEIRGANVLTFGAGSRLTVL.

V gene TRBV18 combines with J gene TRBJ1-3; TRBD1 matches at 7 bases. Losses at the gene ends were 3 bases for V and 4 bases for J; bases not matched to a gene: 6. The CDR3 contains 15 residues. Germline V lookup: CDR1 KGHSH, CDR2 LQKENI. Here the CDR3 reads CASSPDRLQGNTIYF. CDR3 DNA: TGTGCCAGCTCACCGGACAGGCTACAAGGAAACACCATATATTTT.

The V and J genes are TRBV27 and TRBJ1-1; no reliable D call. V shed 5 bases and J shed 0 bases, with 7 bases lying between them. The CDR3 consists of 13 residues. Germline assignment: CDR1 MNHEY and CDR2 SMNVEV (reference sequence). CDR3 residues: CASSLTLNTEAFF. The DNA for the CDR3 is TGTGCCAGCAGTCTTACATTGAACACTGAAGCTTTCTTT.

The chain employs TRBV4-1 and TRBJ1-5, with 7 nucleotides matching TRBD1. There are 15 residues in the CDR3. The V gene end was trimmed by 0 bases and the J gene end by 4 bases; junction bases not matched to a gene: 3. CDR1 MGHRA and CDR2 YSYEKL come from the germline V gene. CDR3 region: CASSQEQGMNQPQHF. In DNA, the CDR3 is TGCGCCAGCAGCCAAGAACAGGGGATGAATCAGCCCCAGCATTTT.

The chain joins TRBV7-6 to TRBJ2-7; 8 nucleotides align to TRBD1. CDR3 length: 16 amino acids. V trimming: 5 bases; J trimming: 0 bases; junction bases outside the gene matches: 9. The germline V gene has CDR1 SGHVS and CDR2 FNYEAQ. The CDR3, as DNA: TGTGCCAGCAGCGGGCGGACAGGGCCGAGCTCCTACGAGCAGTACTTC. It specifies CASSGRTGPSSYEQYF.

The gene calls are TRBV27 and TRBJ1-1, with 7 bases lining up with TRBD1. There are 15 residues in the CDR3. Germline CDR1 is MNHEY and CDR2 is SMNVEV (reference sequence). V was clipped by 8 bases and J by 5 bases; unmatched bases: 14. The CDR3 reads CASRDPGRGFTEAFF. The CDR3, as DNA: TGTGCCAGCCGGGATCCTGGCAGGGGGTTTACTGAAGCTTTCTTT.

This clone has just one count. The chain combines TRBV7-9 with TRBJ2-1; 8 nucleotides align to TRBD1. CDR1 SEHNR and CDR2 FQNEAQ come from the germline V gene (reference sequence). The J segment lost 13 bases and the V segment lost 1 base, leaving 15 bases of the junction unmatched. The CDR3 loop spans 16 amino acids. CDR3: CASSLGQGRLESRQFF. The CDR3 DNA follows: TGTGCCAGCAGCTTAGGACAGGGGAGGTTAGAGAGTCGACAGTTCTTC.

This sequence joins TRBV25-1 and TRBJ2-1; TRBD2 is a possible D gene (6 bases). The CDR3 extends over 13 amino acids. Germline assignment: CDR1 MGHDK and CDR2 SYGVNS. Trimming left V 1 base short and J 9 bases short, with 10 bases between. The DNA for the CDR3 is TGTGCCAGCAGTGAATTCCTGGGGGGTGAGCAGTTCTTC. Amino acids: CASSEFLGGEQFF.

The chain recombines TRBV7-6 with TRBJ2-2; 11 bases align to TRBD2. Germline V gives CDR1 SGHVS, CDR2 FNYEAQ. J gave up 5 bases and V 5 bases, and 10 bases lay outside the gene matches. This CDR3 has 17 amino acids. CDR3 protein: CASSPLTSGILTGELFF. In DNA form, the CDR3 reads TGTGCCAGCAGCCCTCTGACTAGCGGGATTCTTACCGGGGAGCTGTTTTTT.

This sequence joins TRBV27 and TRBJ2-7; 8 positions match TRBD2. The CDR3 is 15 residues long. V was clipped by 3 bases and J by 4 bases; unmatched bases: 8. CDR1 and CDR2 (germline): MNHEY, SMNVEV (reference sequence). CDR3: CASSFSGLASYEQYF. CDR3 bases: TGTGCCAGCAGTTTTTCCGGACTAGCATCATACGAGCAGTACTTC.

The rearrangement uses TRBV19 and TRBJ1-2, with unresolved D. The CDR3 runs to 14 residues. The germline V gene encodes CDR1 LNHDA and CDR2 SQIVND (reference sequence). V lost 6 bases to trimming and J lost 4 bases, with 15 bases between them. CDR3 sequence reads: CASRSPGFAYGYTF. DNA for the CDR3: TGTGCCAGTAGGTCCCCCGGGTTTGCCTATGGCTACACCTTC.

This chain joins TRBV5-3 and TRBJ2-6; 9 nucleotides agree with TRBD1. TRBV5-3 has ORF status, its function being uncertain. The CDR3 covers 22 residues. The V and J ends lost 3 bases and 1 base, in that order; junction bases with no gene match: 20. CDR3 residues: CARSWKGQGRSNHLSGANVLTF. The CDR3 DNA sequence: TGTGCCAGAAGCTGGAAGGGACAGGGACGATCGAACCACTTATCTGGGGCCAACGTCCTGACTTTC.

CDR3 residues: CASSTDGTSGNTDTQYF. The DNA for the CDR3 is TGTGCCAGTAGTACGGACGGGACTAGCGGGAATACAGATACGCAGTATTTT. The rearrangement joins TRBV19 to TRBJ2-3; 13 nucleotides agree with TRBD2. Per the germline V gene, CDR1 is LNHDA and CDR2 is SQIVND (reference sequence). With 4 bases clipped from V and 3 bases from J, the junction kept 7 bases outside the gene matches. CDR3 size: 17 residues.

The CDR3 nucleotides read TGTGCCAGCAGCTTAGCCAGGGAAGGTGAAGCTTTCTTT. Translation gives CASSLAREGEAFF. J is TRBJ1-1 and V is TRBV11-3; TRBD1 is a possible D gene (5 bases). The CDR3 covers 13 residues. Germline V gene sequence: CDR1 SGHNT, CDR2 YENEEA. The V end lost 1 base, the J end lost 7 bases, and 10 bases lay between the germline ends.